Shown below are 27 T cell receptor beta chains from a single sample sequenced in a study of Ad26.COV2.S vaccination and SARS-CoV-2 variants. TCRdb's table, derived via immunoSEQ multiplex PCR, lists solely in-frame clones and lacks some. The table includes over 400,000 clones, about 92% detected once. Treatment described: about 20 received Ad26.COV2.S at low or high dose, single or two shots; several received placebo; per-sample allocation not given. Following the first vaccine or placebo injection, samples were taken on day 63. Material: peripheral blood, obtained in a trial of Ad26.COV2.S vaccine versus placebo. These TCRs come from a person between 18 and 65 years old who received the Ad26.COV2.S COVID-19 vaccine or a placebo.

This chain joins TRBV24-1 and TRBJ2-5; the match to TRBD1 covers 8 bases. Germline V gene lookup returns CDR1 KGHDR and CDR2 SFDVKD. J gave up 5 bases and V 3 bases, and 10 bases lay outside the gene matches. CDR3 size: 16 residues. The CDR3 bases are TGTGCCACCAGTGATCTGGGGCAGGGGGCGGCGGAGACCCAGTACTTC. Translation gives CATSDLGQGAAETQYF.

V is TRBV7-8 and J is TRBJ2-7; TRBD2 might be the D (7 bases). Germline V gene sequence: CDR1 SGHVS, CDR2 FQNEAQ. The CDR3 length is 14 residues. The V gene lost 0 bases and the J gene lost 3 bases, with 9 bases spanning the gap. Written as DNA, the CDR3 is TGTGCCAGCAGCTTAGCGAGGGGGGGCTACGAGCAGTACTTC. It encodes CASSLARGGYEQYF.

This sequence joins TRBV18 and TRBJ2-2, with a possible D match to TRBD1 (6 bases). Deletions cut 0 bases from V and 1 base from J, with 12 bases between. Germline assignment: CDR1 KGHSH and CDR2 LQKENI. The CDR3 length is 17 residues. This chain's CDR3 is CASSPPRQVMNTGELFF. For the CDR3, the DNA is TGTGCCAGCTCACCACCCCGACAGGTCATGAACACCGGGGAGCTGTTTTTT.

This chain connects TRBV29-1 to TRBJ1-2, with D possibly matching TRBD1 (5 bases). Germline assignment: CDR1 SQVTM and CDR2 ANQGSEA. Trimming cost V 1 base and J 2 bases, with 8 bases left between them. This CDR3 is built from 13 residues. The CDR3, as DNA: TGCAGCGTTGAAGCAGGGCCCAACTATGGCTACACCTTC. This sequence encodes CSVEAGPNYGYTF.

The V gene is TRBV18, the J gene TRBJ1-1; tentatively, D is TRBD1 (6 bases). Trimming removed 4 bases from V and 4 bases from J, with 16 bases in between. CDR1 is KGHSH and CDR2 is LQKENI in the germline V gene. This CDR3 is 15 amino acids long. CDR3 bases: TGTGCCAGCTCACTTGGACAGTCTCTATCCACTGAAGCTTTCTTT. This gives the protein CASSLGQSLSTEAFF.

This clone was recorded only once. The chain combines TRBV7-2 with TRBJ2-2, with 7 nucleotides matching TRBD2. Looked up from germline, CDR1 is SGHTA and CDR2 is FQGNSA. V shed 6 bases and J 6 bases; nucleotides not matched to a gene: 13. The CDR3 consists of 16 residues. The CDR3 region has the DNA TGTGCCAGCAGATATGGGGCGGGAGTAAGGTCCGGGGAGCTGTTTTTT. Protein: CASRYGAGVRSGELFF.

V usage is TRBV19 and J usage is TRBJ2-2; possible D gene TRBD2, 5 bases. The CDR3 covers 14 residues. Germline loops: CDR1 LNHDA, CDR2 SQIVND (reference sequence). Trimming removed 9 bases at V and 5 bases at J, with 16 bases between. Here the CDR3 reads CASVRTGGTGELFF. The CDR3 DNA sequence: TGTGCCAGCGTCCGGACCGGCGGGACCGGGGAGCTGTTTTTT.

The chain has TRBV5-4 and TRBJ1-6; D unclear. Trimming took 4 bases from V and 3 from J, leaving 8 bases between them. Germline CDR1 is SGHNT and CDR2 is YYREEE (reference sequence). The CDR3 loop spans 14 amino acids. CDR3 loop: CASSTTGYNSPLHF. CDR3 bases: TGTGCCAGCAGCACAACGGGCTATAATTCACCCCTCCACTTT.

This clone has a handful of counts. The chain is built from TRBV27 and TRBJ2-5, with TRBD2 identical over 11 bases. From germline, CDR1 is MNHEY and CDR2 SMNVEV (reference sequence). The CDR3 covers 15 residues. After removal of 6 bases from V and 5 bases from J, the junction contained 8 bases not matched to a gene. CDR3 coding DNA: TGTGCCAGCAGCACACTAGCGGGAGCTGAGGAGACCCAGTACTTC. Protein sequence: CASSTLAGAEETQYF.

The rearrangement joins TRBV7-2 to TRBJ2-5; 7 bases match TRBD1. The CDR3 consists of 14 residues. CDR1 SGHTA and CDR2 FQGNSA come from the germline V gene. J gave up 4 bases and V 2 bases, and 4 bases lay outside the gene matches. Here the CDR3 reads CASSLTPGGETQYF. The CDR3 DNA is TGTGCCAGCAGCTTAACACCAGGGGGAGAGACCCAGTACTTC. Full variable domain (remainder filled in from reference TRBV7-2 and TRBJ2-5): GAGVSQSPSNKVTEKGKDVELRCDPISGHTALYWYRQSLGQGLEFLIYFQGNSAPDKSGLPSDRFSAERTGGSVSTLTIQRTQQEDSAVYLCASSLTPGGETQYFGPGTRLLVL.

V is TRBV2 and J is TRBJ2-2; 8 nucleotides align to TRBD1. The CDR3 length is 16 residues. Per the germline V gene, CDR1 is SNHLY and CDR2 is FYNNEI. V dropped 5 bases and J dropped 6; count of bases not matched to a gene: 11. In DNA form, the CDR3 reads TGTGCCAGCAGTAGACCGGGACAGGCTAAACCCGGGGAGCTGTTTTTT. Translating gives CASSRPGQAKPGELFF.

This clone was found a few times. The rearrangement uses TRBV25-1 and TRBJ2-2, with D possibly matching TRBD2 (6 bases). CDR3 size: 15 residues. V gave up 5 bases and J gave up 3 bases, with 13 bases separating them. CDR1 is MGHDK and CDR2 is SYGVNS in the germline V gene. CDR3 sequence (DNA): TGTGCCAGCAGTCTAGGCAGGGAGGACACCGGGGAGCTGTTTTTT. It encodes CASSLGREDTGELFF.

In DNA form, the CDR3 reads TGTGCCAGCAGCCAATCGGGACTCGGAAATCAGCCCCAGCATTTT. It specifies CASSQSGLGNQPQHF. The chain combines TRBV11-2 with TRBJ1-5; possibly TRBD1 for D (5 bases). The CDR3 length is 15 residues. V was shortened by 5 bases and J by 4 bases, with 15 bases between the two germline ends. Germline lookup yields CDR1 SGHAT and CDR2 FQNNGV.

The chain joins TRBV13 to TRBJ2-1, with TRBD2 identical over 14 bases. Germline V gives CDR1 PRHDT, CDR2 FYEKMQ (reference sequence). Trimming took 7 bases from V and 3 from J; bases not matched to a gene: 8. The length of the CDR3 is 17 residues. CDR3 residues: CASNPGTSGSRYNEQFF. The CDR3 region has the DNA TGTGCCAGCAACCCCGGGACTAGCGGGAGTCGCTACAATGAGCAGTTCTTC.

This chain joins TRBV4-3 and TRBJ2-5; 8 bases align to TRBD2. Germline trimming cut 4 bases from V and 2 bases from J; bases unmatched to any gene: 18. CDR3 length: 19 residues. Germline V CDR1 and CDR2: LGHNA, YSLEER. The CDR3 DNA reads as TGCGCCAGCAGCCCCCGAGGGGGGATAGCGGGATGGGAACAAGAGACCCAGTACTTC. It translates to CASSPRGGIAGWEQETQYF.

This rearrangement joins TRBV28 to TRBJ2-2; 7 bases map to TRBD1. V lost 11 bases, J lost 4 bases, and 7 bases stayed unmatched. This CDR3 comprises 13 residues. Looked up from germline, CDR1 is MDHEN and CDR2 is SYDVKM. CDR3 DNA sequence: TGTGCCGCCGGGACAGTAGGCACCGGGGAGCTGTTTTTT. Protein product: CAAGTVGTGELFF.

The rearrangement links TRBV27 to TRBJ2-1; 10 nucleotides agree with TRBD2. The CDR3 length is 15 residues. CDR1 is MNHEY and CDR2 is SMNVEV in the germline V gene (reference sequence). Trimming cost V 3 bases and J 8 bases; bases outside gene matches: 7. CDR3 sequence: CASSFSLAGDDEQFF. CDR3 coding DNA: TGTGCCAGCAGTTTCAGCCTAGCGGGAGACGATGAGCAGTTCTTC.

The V call is TRBV12-3 or TRBV12-4, the J call TRBJ2-7, with a tentative D call TRBD2 (5 bases). This CDR3 spans 12 amino acids. Trimming took 3 bases from V and 7 from J, leaving 10 bases between them. The CDR3 DNA reads TGTGCCAGCAGTTTTTCTACGGGGGAGCAGTACTTC. This codes for CASSFSTGEQYF.

The chain uses TRBV28 and TRBJ2-2; 7 bases map to TRBD2. The CDR3 is made up of 14 amino acids. The germline V gene encodes CDR1 MDHEN and CDR2 SYDVKM. J lost 5 bases, V lost 3 bases, and 3 bases had no gene match. The CDR3 sequence: CASSFQAGTGELFF. The CDR3 nucleotides are TGTGCCAGCAGTTTCCAAGCGGGGACCGGGGAGCTGTTTTTT.

This clone was seen just once. The chain joins TRBV2 to TRBJ2-1; D ambiguous. V shed 6 bases and J shed 7 bases, with 7 bases lying between them. Germline V lookup: CDR1 SNHLY, CDR2 FYNNEI. The CDR3 loop spans 11 amino acids. The CDR3 region is CASSDFNEQFF. The CDR3 DNA follows: TGTGCCAGCAGCGACTTTAATGAGCAGTTCTTC.

The genes are TRBV28 and TRBJ2-5, with TRBD2 matching 7 bases. Trimming removed 10 bases from V and 4 bases from J; junction bases left unmatched: 9. Germline V gives CDR1 MDHEN, CDR2 SYDVKM. This CDR3 comprises 13 residues. The CDR3 protein is CATPWGGRETQYF. CDR3 bases: TGTGCCACCCCGTGGGGGGGGAGAGAGACCCAGTACTTC.

The gene calls are TRBV7-8 and TRBJ2-3; 8 bases match TRBD2. CDR1 and CDR2 (germline): SGHVS, FQNEAQ. The CDR3 is 17 amino acids. With 5 bases clipped from V and 6 bases from J, the junction kept 16 bases outside the gene matches. This chain's CDR3 is CASSKNLLAAGLDTQYF. CDR3 bases: TGTGCCAGCAGCAAAAACCTACTAGCGGCAGGTCTGGATACGCAGTATTTT. The full variable domain, rest sourced from reference TRBV7-8 and TRBJ2-3, is GAGVSQSPRYKVAKRGQDVALRCDPISGHVSLFWYQQALGQGPEFLTYFQNEAQLDKSGLPSDRFFAERPEGSVSTLKIQRTQQEDSAVYLCASSKNLLAAGLDTQYFGPGTRLTVL.

The genes are TRBV19 and TRBJ1-4; tentatively, D is TRBD1 (6 bases). V lost 4 bases to trimming and J lost 5 bases, with 17 bases between them. Per germline, CDR1 LNHDA and CDR2 SQIVND (reference sequence). The CDR3 runs to 16 residues. This chain's CDR3 is CASSTPTGTPNEKLFF. The CDR3 DNA follows: TGTGCCAGTAGTACTCCCACCGGGACACCGAATGAAAAACTGTTTTTT.

This clone has a single count. V is TRBV6-2 or TRBV6-3 and J is TRBJ1-3; the D gene is possibly TRBD1 (5 bases). Between the trimmed V and J ends, which lost 4 bases and 0 bases, there was a span of 19 bases. This CDR3 is 18 amino acids long. In germline, CDR1 is MNHEY, CDR2 SVGEGT. The CDR3 here is CASSSVGLGRDSGNTIYF. DNA for the CDR3: TGTGCCAGCAGTTCGGTGGGACTCGGGAGGGACTCTGGAAACACCATATATTTT.

This rearrangement joins TRBV14 to TRBJ2-2; no clear D gene. Trimming took 6 bases from V and 7 from J, leaving 12 bases between them. Germline V gene lookup returns CDR1 SGHDN and CDR2 FVKESK. There are 13 residues in the CDR3. The CDR3 loop reads CASSRPRNGELFF. The CDR3 region has the DNA TGTGCCAGCAGTCGACCCAGGAACGGGGAGCTGTTTTTT.

This clone has more than one count but fewer than ten. The J gene is TRBJ2-2, the V gene TRBV5-8; the match to TRBD2 covers 7 bases. Germline-derived CDR1 and CDR2 are SGHTS and YDEGEE. J was trimmed by 5 bases and V by 2 bases; bases with no gene match: 12. The CDR3 contains 17 residues. In nucleotides, the CDR3 is TGTGCCAGCAGCTTTGGGACTATTTTTCCGGTAACCGGGGAGCTGTTTTTT. Translating it yields CASSFGTIFPVTGELFF.

The chain couples TRBV19 to TRBJ2-5; D gene uncertain. CDR1 and CDR2 (germline): LNHDA, SQIVND (reference sequence). CDR3 length: 14 amino acids. Trimming removed 2 bases at V and 5 bases at J, with 12 bases between. The CDR3 region has the DNA TGTGCCAGTAGTATACGCCAGTTTGGGGAGACCCAGTACTTC. The encoded protein is CASSIRQFGETQYF.